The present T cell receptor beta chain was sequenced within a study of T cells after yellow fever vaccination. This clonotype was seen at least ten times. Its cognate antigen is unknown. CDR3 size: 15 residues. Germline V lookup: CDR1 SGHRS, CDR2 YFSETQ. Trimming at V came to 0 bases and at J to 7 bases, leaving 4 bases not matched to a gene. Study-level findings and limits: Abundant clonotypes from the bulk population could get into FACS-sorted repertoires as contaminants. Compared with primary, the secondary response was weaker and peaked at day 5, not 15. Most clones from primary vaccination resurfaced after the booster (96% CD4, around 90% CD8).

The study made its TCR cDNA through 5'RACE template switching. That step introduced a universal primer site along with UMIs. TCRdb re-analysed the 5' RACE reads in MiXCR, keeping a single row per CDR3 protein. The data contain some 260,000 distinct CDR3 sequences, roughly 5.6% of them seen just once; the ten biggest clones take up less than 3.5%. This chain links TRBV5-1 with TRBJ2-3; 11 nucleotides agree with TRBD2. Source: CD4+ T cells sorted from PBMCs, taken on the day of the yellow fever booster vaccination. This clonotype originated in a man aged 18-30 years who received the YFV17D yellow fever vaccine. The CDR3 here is CASSLGTSGGNTQYF. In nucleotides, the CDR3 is TGCGCCAGCAGCTTGGGCACTAGCGGGGGTAATACGCAGTATTTT.